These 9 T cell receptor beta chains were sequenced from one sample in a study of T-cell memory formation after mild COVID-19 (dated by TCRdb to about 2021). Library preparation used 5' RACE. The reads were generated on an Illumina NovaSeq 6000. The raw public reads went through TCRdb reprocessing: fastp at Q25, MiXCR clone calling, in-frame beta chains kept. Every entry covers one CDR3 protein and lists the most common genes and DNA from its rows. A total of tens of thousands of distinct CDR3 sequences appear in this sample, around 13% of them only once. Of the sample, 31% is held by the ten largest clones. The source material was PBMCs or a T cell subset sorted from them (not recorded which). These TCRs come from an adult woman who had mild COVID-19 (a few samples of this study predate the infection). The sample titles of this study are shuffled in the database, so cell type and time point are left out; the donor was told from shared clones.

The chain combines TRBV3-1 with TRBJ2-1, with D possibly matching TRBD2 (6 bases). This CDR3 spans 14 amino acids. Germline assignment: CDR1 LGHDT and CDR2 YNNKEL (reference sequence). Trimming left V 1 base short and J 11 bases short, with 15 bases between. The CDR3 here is CASSQGTGGRQQFF. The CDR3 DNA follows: TGTGCCAGCAGCCAAGGTACGGGTGGGAGGCAGCAGTTCTTC.

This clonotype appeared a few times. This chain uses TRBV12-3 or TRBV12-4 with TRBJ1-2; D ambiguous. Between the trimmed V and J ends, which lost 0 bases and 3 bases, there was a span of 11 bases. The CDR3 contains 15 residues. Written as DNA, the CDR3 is TGTGCCAGCAGTTTAGCGGCAGGAAGGGACTATGGCTACACCTTC. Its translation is CASSLAAGRDYGYTF.

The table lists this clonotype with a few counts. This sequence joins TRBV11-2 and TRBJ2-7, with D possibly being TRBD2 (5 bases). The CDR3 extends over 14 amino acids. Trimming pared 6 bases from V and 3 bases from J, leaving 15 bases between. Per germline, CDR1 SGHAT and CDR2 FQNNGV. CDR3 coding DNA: TGTGCCAGCAGGCTTTTGAGCGGTGGCTACGAGCAGTACTTC. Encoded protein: CASRLLSGGYEQYF.

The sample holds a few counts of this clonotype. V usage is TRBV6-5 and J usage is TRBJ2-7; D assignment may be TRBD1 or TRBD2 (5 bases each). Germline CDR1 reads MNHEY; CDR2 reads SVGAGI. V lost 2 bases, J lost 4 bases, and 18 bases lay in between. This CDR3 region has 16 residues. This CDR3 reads CASSYPSRDGLYEQYF. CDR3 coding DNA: TGTGCCAGCAGTTACCCCTCCCGGGACGGCCTATACGAGCAGTACTTC.

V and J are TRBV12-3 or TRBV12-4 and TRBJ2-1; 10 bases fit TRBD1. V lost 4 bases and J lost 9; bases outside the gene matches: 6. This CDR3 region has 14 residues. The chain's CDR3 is CASSSRTGGGEQFF. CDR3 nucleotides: TGTGCCAGCAGTTCTAGGACAGGGGGAGGTGAGCAGTTCTTC.

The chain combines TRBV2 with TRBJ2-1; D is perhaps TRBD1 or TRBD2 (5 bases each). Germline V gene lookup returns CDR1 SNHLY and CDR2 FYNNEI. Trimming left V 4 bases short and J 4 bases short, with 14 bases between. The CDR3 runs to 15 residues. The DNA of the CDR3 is TGTGCCAGCAGTGCTCCGGGACCAGGATACAATGAGCAGTTCTTC. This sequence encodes CASSAPGPGYNEQFF.

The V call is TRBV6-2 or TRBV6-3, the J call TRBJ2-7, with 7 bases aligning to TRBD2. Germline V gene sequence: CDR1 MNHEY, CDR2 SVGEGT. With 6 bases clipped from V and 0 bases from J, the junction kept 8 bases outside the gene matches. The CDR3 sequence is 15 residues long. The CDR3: CASSLSGESSYEQYF. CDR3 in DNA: TGTGCCAGCAGCCTAAGCGGGGAGTCCTCCTACGAGCAGTACTTC.

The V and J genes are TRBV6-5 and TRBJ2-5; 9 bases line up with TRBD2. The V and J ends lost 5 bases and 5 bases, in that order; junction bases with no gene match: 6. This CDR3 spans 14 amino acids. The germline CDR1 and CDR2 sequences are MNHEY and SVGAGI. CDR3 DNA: TGTGCCAGCAGTGTAGCGGGAGTTCTTGAGACCCAGTACTTC. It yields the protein CASSVAGVLETQYF.

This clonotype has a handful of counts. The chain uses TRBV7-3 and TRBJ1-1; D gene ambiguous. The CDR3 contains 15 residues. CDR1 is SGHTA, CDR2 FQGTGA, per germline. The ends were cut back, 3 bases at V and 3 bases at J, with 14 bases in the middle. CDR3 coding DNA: TGTGCCAGCAGCTTGGAAAAAGGCGACCACACTGAAGCTTTCTTT. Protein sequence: CASSLEKGDHTEAFF.